This T cell receptor (beta chain) derives from a study of CXCR3-negative and CXCR3-positive naive CD8 T cells. This CDR3 is built from 16 residues. The germline gives CDR1 ENHRY, CDR2 SYGVKD. The libraries of TRB cDNA were constructed through 5' RACE using UMI labels. After re-calling the 5' RACE reads, TCRdb lists one entry per CDR3 protein, DNA absent. Its clone listing holds about 80,000 distinct CDR3 sequences. This clonotype was obtained from a human donor in good health. Some clones in this sample may be carry-over from other donors' samples. This sequence joins TRBV10-3 and TRBJ2-7; TCRdb's D gene call, TRBD1, goes unchecked for lack of DNA. Sample: naive CXCR3- CD8+ T cells from blood. Sample subset: CD45RO-CCR7+CD27+CD95- naive CD8+ T cells lacking CXCR3 (TNR3-). The CDR3 loop reads CAISESPGQGGSEQYF.